This TCR beta chain was obtained from a study of shared clonotypes between healthy human individuals. Germline V gene lookup returns CDR1 SGHTA and CDR2 FQGNSA. With 4 bases clipped from V and 4 bases from J, the junction kept 6 bases outside the gene matches. The CDR3 is 15 residues long. Broader study findings: Apart from blood, nothing was sampled; tissue repertoires likely differ. The study generally estimated greater richness for naive than memory subsets. The generation probabilities recorded for non-shared clonotypes fell below those of clonotypes shared by all four donors.

Data came from immunoSEQ multiplex PCR; TCRdb stores just in-frame clones and leaves some out. The data hold 1.4 million or so clones, with 98% to 99% observed a single time. Regarding this clone: Antigen unknown.

V and J are TRBV7-2 and TRBJ2-1, with 8 bases aligning to TRBD1. Sequencing was done on a sample of naive CD4+ T cells sorted from blood. Subset in this sample: CD45RA+ positively selected. This TCR was recovered from a man younger than 40 in good health. The CDR3 is CASSSTRTGYNEQFF. CDR3 in DNA: TGTGCCAGCAGCTCTACTAGGACAGGGTACAATGAGCAGTTCTTC.